A selection of T cell receptor beta chains follows, all from one sample in a study of cytomegalovirus exposure and HLA in healthy donors. Clones were read by immunoSEQ multiplex PCR, and TCRdb kept only the in-frame ones, dropping some. Among around 120,000 clones listed, 84% were seen once. Material for sequencing was PBMCs. The receptor set was obtained from a man in his fifties in good health and CMV-seronegative. Each CDR3 is given with its conserved first and last residue. Each record gives: J gene, V gene, CDR3 protein.

j_call: TRBJ1-5; v_call: TRBV27; cdr3_aa: CASSLPTGTHLSRLHF
j_call: TRBJ2-3; v_call: TRBV7-9; cdr3_aa: CASSISGGASDTQYF
j_call: TRBJ2-7; v_call: TRBV29-1; cdr3_aa: CSVGRTGSYEQYF
j_call: TRBJ1-1; v_call: TRBV7-9; cdr3_aa: CASSLGQEGWEAFF
j_call: TRBJ1-2; v_call: TRBV2; cdr3_aa: CASSYYGTGGSGYTF
j_call: TRBJ2-5; v_call: TRBV5-1; cdr3_aa: CASSLYRAGGEETQYF
j_call: TRBJ2-5; v_call: TRBV14; cdr3_aa: CASSQDRNSETQYF
j_call: TRBJ1-6; v_call: TRBV5-6; cdr3_aa: CASSLGYRDGALHF
j_call: TRBJ2-7; v_call: TRBV4-2; cdr3_aa: CASSQEPLYEQYF
j_call: TRBJ2-7; v_call: TRBV6-5; cdr3_aa: CASSWTGQGSYEQYF
j_call: TRBJ1-2; v_call: TRBV7-2; cdr3_aa: CASSFGAGWYGYTF
j_call: TRBJ1-1; v_call: TRBV5-1; cdr3_aa: CASSLGQGYTEAFF
j_call: TRBJ2-5; v_call: TRBV29-1; cdr3_aa: CSVWYSQETQYF
j_call: TRBJ2-7; v_call: TRBV2; cdr3_aa: CASSRQGDYEQYF
j_call: TRBJ1-5; v_call: TRBV7-6; cdr3_aa: CASSPDPPGTENNQPQHF
j_call: TRBJ2-7; v_call: TRBV7-3; cdr3_aa: CASSLTSGEREQYF
j_call: TRBJ1-1; v_call: TRBV6-5; cdr3_aa: CASGHRPTEAFF
j_call: TRBJ2-7; v_call: TRBV7-6; cdr3_aa: CASSQQGYEQYF
j_call: TRBJ1-2; v_call: TRBV6-5; cdr3_aa: CASSYGLARDYGYTF
j_call: TRBJ2-7; v_call: TRBV9; cdr3_aa: CASSVGVSSYEQYF
j_call: TRBJ1-1; v_call: TRBV6-5; cdr3_aa: CASRPTGPTEAFF
j_call: TRBJ1-1; v_call: TRBV5-6; cdr3_aa: CASSEGTGIGLSEAFF
j_call: TRBJ2-1; v_call: TRBV11-3; cdr3_aa: CASSRGVEQFF
j_call: TRBJ2-7; v_call: TRBV4-3; cdr3_aa: CASSENRDSFYEQYF
j_call: TRBJ1-1; v_call: TRBV21-1; cdr3_aa: CASSKDEGPNTEAFF
j_call: TRBJ2-2; v_call: TRBV13; cdr3_aa: CASSLVRGSTGELFF
j_call: TRBJ1-1; v_call: TRBV19; cdr3_aa: CASSLGSPEAFF
j_call: TRBJ2-3; v_call: TRBV7-2; cdr3_aa: CASSSNRADTQYF
j_call: TRBJ2-3; v_call: TRBV15; cdr3_aa: CATSRGARDPSTDTQYF
j_call: TRBJ1-1; v_call: TRBV4-1; cdr3_aa: CASSQANRATGTEAFF
j_call: TRBJ1-2; v_call: TRBV6-5; cdr3_aa: CASSKMTGPPYGYTF
j_call: TRBJ1-2; v_call: TRBV27; cdr3_aa: CASSFLDTLPLGYTF
j_call: TRBJ1-1; v_call: TRBV19; cdr3_aa: CASSQARGHMNTEAFF
j_call: TRBJ2-1; v_call: TRBV7-2; cdr3_aa: CASSPRGGRYNEQFF
j_call: TRBJ2-7; v_call: TRBV2; cdr3_aa: CASSDPGSYEQYF
j_call: TRBJ1-4; v_call: TRBV5-1; cdr3_aa: CASSWLDSRSTNEKLFF
j_call: TRBJ2-1; v_call: TRBV2; cdr3_aa: CASSLGQGIYNERFF
j_call: TRBJ2-5; v_call: TRBV5-1; cdr3_aa: CASSLGGEIGETQYF
j_call: TRBJ2-1; v_call: TRBV4-1; cdr3_aa: CASKAGGTYNEQFF
j_call: TRBJ1-4; v_call: TRBV19; cdr3_aa: CASSRGWDEKLFF
j_call: TRBJ1-4; v_call: TRBV18; cdr3_aa: CASSHSAAATNEKLFF
j_call: TRBJ1-2; v_call: TRBV29-1; cdr3_aa: CSVKQGDYGYTF
j_call: TRBJ2-7; v_call: TRBV2; cdr3_aa: CASSEEGGIEQYF
j_call: -; v_call: TRBV11-1; cdr3_aa: CASKADSGTGTEQYF
j_call: TRBJ1-5; v_call: TRBV2; cdr3_aa: CASSLQGRQPQHF
j_call: TRBJ2-5; v_call: TRBV25-1; cdr3_aa: CASGPDTQETQYF
j_call: TRBJ1-4; v_call: TRBV7-2; cdr3_aa: CASSLAGTGDEKLFF
j_call: TRBJ1-2; v_call: TRBV7-9; cdr3_aa: CASSPTGTVGYTF
j_call: TRBJ1-5; v_call: TRBV6-1; cdr3_aa: CASSEGTGDNQPQHF